These 28 T cell receptor beta chains were sequenced from one sample in a study of blood T cells in healthy people across ages. Sample-barcoded 5' priming and a J-beta primer mix drove a second PCR of about 7 to 11 cycles. MiXCR, applied by TCRdb to the 5' RACE reads, yields one record per CDR3 protein. The sample shows nearly 800,000 distinct CDR3 sequences, 20% to 25% of them seen only once. These records were also assigned to another study, of T cells of mothers and their children.

Sequenced material: blood. All receptors derive from a boy aged 5-17 years in good health.

The V gene is TRBV20-1, the J gene TRBJ2-1, with D unresolved. The J call is doubtful: the DNA matches TRBJ2-7 better. The CDR3 spans 14 residues. CDR1 DFQATT and CDR2 SNEGSKA come from the germline V gene (reference sequence). CDR3 loop: CSARDYAPPYEQYF. The CDR3 nucleotides read TGCAGTGCTAGAGATTACGCTCCTCCCTACGAGCAGTACTTC.

The V call is TRBV20-1, the J call TRBJ2-5; 11 bases match TRBD2. The junction had 1 base not matched to a gene; V was cut back by 3 bases and J by 1 base. The CDR3 loop spans 14 amino acids. The germline V gene encodes CDR1 DFQATT and CDR2 SNEGSKA (reference sequence). Written as DNA, the CDR3 is TGCAGTGCTAGCCTAGCGGGAGGCCAAGAGACCCAGTACTTC. This sequence encodes CSASLAGGQETQYF.

The V and J genes are TRBV20-1 and TRBJ2-5, with 13 bases matching TRBD2. Germline CDR1 is DFQATT and CDR2 is SNEGSKA (reference sequence). The trim removed 6 bases at V and 6 bases at J, leaving 10 bases unmatched. This CDR3 is 15 amino acids long. The CDR3 nucleotides are TGCAGTGCCTCCCGGGGACTAGCGGGGTGGCAGACCCAGTACTTC. Translating gives CSASRGLAGWQTQYF.

This clonotype has more than one count but fewer than ten. The V and J genes are TRBV30 and TRBJ2-7; D ambiguous. The CDR3 is 13 residues long. CDR1 GTSNPN and CDR2 SVGIG come from the germline V gene (reference sequence). The V gene lost 4 bases and the J gene lost 2 bases, with 12 bases spanning the gap. CDR3 sequence: CAWKLIGTYEQYF. In DNA form, the CDR3 reads TGTGCCTGGAAGTTGATAGGGACCTACGAGCAGTACTTC.

The chain joins TRBV7-9 to TRBJ2-7; 7 bases fit TRBD1. The CDR3 is 15 amino acids. Germline lookup yields CDR1 SEHNR and CDR2 FQNEAQ (reference sequence). V was clipped by 4 bases and J by 3 bases; unmatched bases: 9. The chain's CDR3 is CASSSTGNYFYEQYF. The CDR3 nucleotides are TGTGCCAGCAGCTCGACAGGGAACTACTTCTACGAGCAGTACTTC.

The chain carries TRBV6-1 and TRBJ2-4, with TRBD1 as a possible D gene (6 bases). The CDR3 extends over 15 amino acids. Germline V gene data show CDR1 as MNHNS and CDR2 as SASEGT. With 5 bases removed from V and 3 bases from J, the gap between germline ends came to 14 bases. The CDR3 region has the DNA TGTGCCAGCAGTATCCGGGACACCCGCAAAAACATTCAGTACTTC. Protein sequence: CASSIRDTRKNIQYF.

Only a few counts were recorded for this clonotype. The chain has TRBV4-3 and TRBJ2-2; D is ambiguous. The CDR3 runs to 15 residues. Germline loops: CDR1 LGHNA, CDR2 YSLEER. V gave up 0 bases and J gave up 4 bases, with 9 bases separating them. This chain's CDR3 is CASSQETSSTGELFF. The CDR3 nucleotides are TGCGCCAGCAGCCAAGAGACATCCTCCACCGGGGAGCTGTTTTTT.

This clonotype came up a few times. This chain connects TRBV27 to TRBJ1-1; D uncertain. This CDR3 comprises 16 residues. V lost 6 bases to trimming and J lost 0 bases, with 17 bases between them. From germline, CDR1 is MNHEY and CDR2 SMNVEV (reference sequence). The CDR3 sequence is CASSSLSVNLNTEAFF. In DNA form, the CDR3 reads TGTGCCAGCAGCTCCTTGAGTGTTAATTTGAACACTGAAGCTTTCTTT.

The V gene is TRBV29-1, the J gene TRBJ2-1; D is unresolved. This CDR3 comprises 14 residues. V lost 4 bases and J 0 bases, leaving 10 bases between the germline ends. Germline-derived CDR1 and CDR2 are SQVTM and ANQGSEA. CDR3 sequence: CSVVGNPSYNEQFF. The DNA of the CDR3 is TGCAGCGTTGTTGGGAACCCCTCCTACAATGAGCAGTTCTTC.

The V and J genes are TRBV29-1 and TRBJ1-1, with 10 bases lining up with TRBD1. This CDR3 spans 12 amino acids. Germline V gene lookup returns CDR1 SQVTM and CDR2 ANQGSEA. Trimming cost V 7 bases and J 4 bases; bases outside gene matches: 3. The CDR3 reads CSAWTGGTEAFF. The DNA of the CDR3 is TGCAGCGCTTGGACAGGGGGCACTGAAGCTTTCTTT.

This clonotype came up a few times. The chain couples TRBV3-1 to TRBJ2-2, with TRBD2 matching 7 bases. V gave up 1 base and J gave up 1 base; unmatched junction bases: 3. Germline loops: CDR1 LGHDT, CDR2 YNNKEL (reference sequence). The CDR3 spans 16 residues. The CDR3 nucleotides read TGTGCCAGCAGCCAAGCGTCTAGCGGGAACACCGGGGAGCTGTTTTTT. Amino acid sequence: CASSQASSGNTGELFF.

A few counts support this clonotype. The chain has TRBV6-2 or TRBV6-3 and TRBJ1-1; 7 bases map to TRBD1. Trimming at V came to 6 bases and at J to 3 bases, leaving 4 bases not matched to a gene. The CDR3 extends over 13 amino acids. Germline V gene data show CDR1 as MNHEY and CDR2 as SVGEGT. The CDR3 sequence: CASRQQGYTEAFF. For the CDR3, the DNA is TGTGCCAGCAGGCAACAGGGGTACACTGAAGCTTTCTTT.

This sequence joins TRBV3-1 and TRBJ2-2; no clear D gene. This CDR3 region has 15 residues. Trimming removed 0 bases at V and 4 bases at J, with 9 bases between. Germline V lookup: CDR1 LGHDT, CDR2 YNNKEL (reference sequence). DNA of the CDR3: TGTGCCAGCAGCCAAGATTTCCGATCCACCGGGGAGCTGTTTTTT. Amino acids: CASSQDFRSTGELFF. The variable domain in full, completed from reference TRBV3-1 and TRBJ2-2, reads DTAVSQTPKYLVTQMGNDKSIKCEQNLGHDTMYWYKQDSKKFLKIMFSYNNKELIINETVPNRFSPKSPDKAHLNLHINSLELGDSAVYFCASSQDFRSTGELFFGEGSRLTVL.

The chain recombines TRBV3-1 with TRBJ2-1, with D possibly TRBD1 on 5 matching bases. V shed 0 bases and J shed 10 bases, with 10 bases lying between them. The germline V gene encodes CDR1 LGHDT and CDR2 YNNKEL (reference sequence). The CDR3 runs to 13 residues. The CDR3 region has the DNA TGTGCCAGCAGCCAAGACAGGGAAAGGGAGCAGTTCTTC. Translation gives CASSQDREREQFF.

The V gene is TRBV29-1, the J gene TRBJ2-5; 9 nucleotides align to TRBD1. Germline-derived CDR1 and CDR2 are SQVTM and ANQGSEA. This CDR3 spans 14 amino acids. V lost 6 bases to trimming and J lost 11 bases; unmatched junction nucleotides: 16. For the CDR3, the DNA is TGCAGCGTCGCCGGGACAGGGCAGCCTACGGAGCAGTACTTC. Its translation is CSVAGTGQPTEQYF.

This clonotype has just a few counts. This chain connects TRBV6-5 to TRBJ2-3; TRBD1 matches at 7 bases. Losses at the gene ends were 5 bases for V and 0 bases for J; bases not matched to a gene: 5. The CDR3 totals 15 residues. The germline V gene has CDR1 MNHEY and CDR2 SVGAGI. This chain's CDR3 is CASSPGTESTDTQYF. In nucleotides, the CDR3 is TGTGCCAGCAGTCCCGGGACAGAAAGCACAGATACGCAGTATTTT.

In its sample, this clonotype was seen a few times. The chain uses TRBV28 and TRBJ2-6, with D perhaps given as TRBD1 or TRBD2 (5 bases each). Germline lookup yields CDR1 MDHEN and CDR2 SYDVKM. This CDR3 has 16 amino acids. The germline V and J ends were trimmed by 6 bases and 0 bases, with 12 bases remaining between them. CDR3 nucleotide sequence: TGTGCCAGCAGGGGACGTGACAGCTCTGGGGCCAACGTCCTGACTTTC. Encoded protein: CASRGRDSSGANVLTF.

This clonotype was detected only a few times. This chain links TRBV7-3 with TRBJ1-2; perhaps TRBD1 as D (6 bases). Germline V gene lookup returns CDR1 SGHTA and CDR2 FQGTGA. V lost 4 bases and J lost 5, with 20 bases in between. The CDR3 sequence is 16 residues long. The CDR3: CASSSGQLYPWYGYTF. The CDR3 DNA follows: TGTGCCAGCAGCTCGGGACAACTCTACCCTTGGTATGGCTACACCTTC.

CDR3 protein: CASSFRGGVYNEQFF. CDR3 in DNA: TGTGCCAGCAGTTTCCGGGGGGGTGTATACAATGAGCAGTTCTTC. The V gene is TRBV28, the J gene TRBJ2-7; 8 nucleotides align to TRBD2. The last part of the DNA fits TRBJ2-1 better; the J call may be wrong. CDR3 size: 15 residues. Germline V gene data show CDR1 as MDHEN and CDR2 as SYDVKM.

This clonotype has a handful of counts. This rearrangement joins TRBV18 to TRBJ2-5, with 7 bases matching TRBD1. The DNA end lines up better with TRBJ2-7; the J call may be wrong. The CDR3 contains 14 residues. CDR1 and CDR2 from the germline V gene are KGHSH and LQKENI. The CDR3 nucleotides are TGTGCCAGCTCACCGGACAGGCTCGGGGACGAGCAGTACTTC. Its translation: CASSPDRLGDEQYF.

In its sample, this clonotype was seen a few times. The chain recombines TRBV4-3 with TRBJ2-1, with 9 bases aligning to TRBD2. Trimming cost V 0 bases and J 5 bases; bases outside gene matches: 5. This CDR3 is built from 16 residues. The germline V gene encodes CDR1 LGHNA and CDR2 YSLEER. The CDR3: CASSQDRAGGHNEQFF. The CDR3 nucleotides read TGCGCCAGCAGCCAAGATCGCGCGGGAGGGCACAATGAGCAGTTCTTC.

This clonotype was observed at least ten times. The chain joins TRBV6-5 to TRBJ2-3; the D gene could be TRBD1 or TRBD2 (5 bases each). Trimming stripped 11 bases from V and 0 bases from J, with 12 bases between. The CDR3 extends over 13 amino acids. CDR1 is MNHEY and CDR2 is SVGAGI in the germline V gene. The CDR3, as DNA: TGTGCCGTTCGGGACCATAGCACAGATACGCAGTATTTT. Protein product: CAVRDHSTDTQYF.

This clonotype was counted at least ten times. The V gene is TRBV20-1, the J gene TRBJ2-2; tentatively, D is TRBD1 or TRBD2 (5 bases each). This CDR3 is 16 amino acids long. V was cut by 6 bases and J by 3 bases, with 20 bases left in between. Per germline, CDR1 DFQATT and CDR2 SNEGSKA (reference sequence). CDR3 in amino acids: CSAPGPWGKDTGELFF. CDR3 coding DNA: TGCAGTGCCCCGGGCCCGTGGGGGAAAGACACCGGGGAGCTGTTTTTT.

This clonotype has a handful of counts. V is TRBV7-2 and J is TRBJ1-3; D remains unclear. The length of the CDR3 is 15 residues. With 2 bases removed from V and 0 bases from J, the gap between germline ends came to 8 bases. From germline, CDR1 is SGHTA and CDR2 FQGNSA. This CDR3 is CASSLCAGSGNTIYF. In DNA form, the CDR3 reads TGTGCCAGCAGCTTATGCGCGGGCTCTGGAAACACCATATATTTT.

This clonotype was seen only a few times. A single base separates this from a much larger clone, so it may be a read error. The J gene is TRBJ2-3, the V gene TRBV9; weak D call: TRBD1 (6 bases). The J call is in doubt because the DNA end fits TRBJ1-5 better. Looked up from germline, CDR1 is SGDLS and CDR2 is YYNGEE. This CDR3 region has 14 residues. CDR3 sequence: CASSPPRGADTQHF. In nucleotides, the CDR3 is TGTGCCAGCAGCCCCCCACGGGGGGCAGATACGCAGCATTTT.

This chain links TRBV5-1 with TRBJ2-7; D remains unclear. The V end lost 4 bases, the J end lost 3 bases, and 11 bases lay between the germline ends. From germline, CDR1 is SGHRS and CDR2 YFSETQ. This CDR3 contains 13 residues. CDR3 in DNA: TGCGCCAGCAGCCAAGACGTAAGCTACGAGCAGTACTTC. Translation: CASSQDVSYEQYF.

The chain couples TRBV4-1 to TRBJ1-1, with D unresolved. The CDR3 spans 13 residues. Looked up from germline, CDR1 is MGHRA and CDR2 is YSYEKL. V was shortened by 3 bases and J by 8 bases, with 13 bases between the two germline ends. The CDR3 DNA reads as TGCGCCAGCAGCCACAAAGAGTTGGTAGAAGCTTTCTTT. This encodes CASSHKELVEAFF.

The rearrangement uses TRBV9 and TRBJ2-5, with D unresolved. The CDR3 extends over 15 amino acids. Looked up from germline, CDR1 is SGDLS and CDR2 is YYNGEE. V lost 0 bases, J lost 2 bases, and 11 bases lay in between. In nucleotides, the CDR3 is TGTGCCAGCAGCGTAGGCTATCTAGAACAAGAGACCCAGTACTTC. Translated, it gives CASSVGYLEQETQYF.